The T cell receptor (beta chain) under discussion was sequenced for a study of cytomegalovirus exposure and HLA in healthy donors. General study points: A subsequent analysis found that TCR clusters from the first cohort also tended to co-occur in the 90 to 150 validation repertoires, with 94% of cluster scores above 0. Confirmation was obtained in vitro that three CMV-associated chains are specific for CMV antigens.

The roughly 120-subject validation cohort, separate from the approximately 670-subject first cohort, included the donors. From germline, CDR1 is MNHNY and CDR2 SVGAGI (reference sequence). This CDR3 spans 15 amino acids. Unmatched junction bases numbered 8, after V lost 6 bases and J lost 6 bases. This clone is a singleton in its sample. The antigen is not known. The protocol was immunoSEQ multiplex PCR, while the TCRdb copy is restricted to in-frame clones and leaves out a portion. The data show roughly 120,000 clones, with 88% seen just once and around 6% held by the top ten. This rearrangement joins TRBV6-6 to TRBJ1-3, with 10 bases matching TRBD1. Sequences were obtained from PBMCs. This TCR derives from a young woman in good health and CMV-seropositive. For the CDR3, the DNA is TGTGCCAGCAGGGCTACGGGGACAGGGGAAAACACCATATATTTT. This translates into CASRATGTGENTIYF.